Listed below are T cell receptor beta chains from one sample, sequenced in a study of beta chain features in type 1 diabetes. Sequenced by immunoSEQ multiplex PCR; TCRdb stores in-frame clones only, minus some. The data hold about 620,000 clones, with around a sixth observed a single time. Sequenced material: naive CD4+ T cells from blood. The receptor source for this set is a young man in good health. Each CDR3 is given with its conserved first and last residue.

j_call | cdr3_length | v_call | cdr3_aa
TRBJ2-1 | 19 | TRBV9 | CASSVPGTSGTSSYNEQFF
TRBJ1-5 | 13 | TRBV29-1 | CSVGGQGNQPQHF
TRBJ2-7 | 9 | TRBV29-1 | CSVGIQDHF
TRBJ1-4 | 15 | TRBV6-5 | CASSYSDRTNEKLFF
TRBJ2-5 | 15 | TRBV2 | CASHRPQGGKKTQYF
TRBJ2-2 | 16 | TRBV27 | CASSLSWTGSSGELFF
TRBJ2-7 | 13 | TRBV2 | CASSAGQGVEQYF
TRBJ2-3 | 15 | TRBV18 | CASSRDRASTDTQYF
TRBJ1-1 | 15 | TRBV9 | CASSAAGQGNTEAFF
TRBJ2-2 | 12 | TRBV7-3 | CASTKNTGELFF
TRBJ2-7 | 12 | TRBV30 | CAWGRASYEQYF
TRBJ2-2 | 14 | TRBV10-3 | CAISGTTDTGELFF
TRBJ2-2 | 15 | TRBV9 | CASSSRTGYSGELFF
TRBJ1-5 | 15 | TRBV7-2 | CASSPEGRFNQPQHF
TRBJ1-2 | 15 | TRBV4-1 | CASSQAGQGNSGYTF
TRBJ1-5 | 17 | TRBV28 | CASSPPGLKPRGQPQHF
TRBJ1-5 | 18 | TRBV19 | CASSRGQGAPGGNQPQHF
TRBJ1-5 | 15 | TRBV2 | CASRQTDRARQPQHF
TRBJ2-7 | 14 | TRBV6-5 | CASSVQRVHYEQYF
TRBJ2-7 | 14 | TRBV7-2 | CASSRDRVGYEQYF
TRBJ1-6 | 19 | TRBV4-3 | CASSQDILGGRSYNSPLHF
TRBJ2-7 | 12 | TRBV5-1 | CASSLGAHEQYF
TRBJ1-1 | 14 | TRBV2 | CASSEDRANTEAFF
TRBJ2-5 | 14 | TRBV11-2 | CASSQNRGAETQYF
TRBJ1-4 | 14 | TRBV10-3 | CAISESSSEGKLFF
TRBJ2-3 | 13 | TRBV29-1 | CSVDGQGRGTQYF
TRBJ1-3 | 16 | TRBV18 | CASSPPTTGPGNTIYF
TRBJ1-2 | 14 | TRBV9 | CASSAAGGVYGYTF
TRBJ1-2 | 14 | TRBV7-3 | CASSPRAGDYGYTF
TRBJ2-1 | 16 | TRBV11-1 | CASSLAVWDRGFRQFF
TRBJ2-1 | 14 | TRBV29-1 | CSVMGTPHANEQFF
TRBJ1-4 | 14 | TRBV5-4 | CASSLAAGTEKLFF
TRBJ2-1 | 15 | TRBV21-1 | CASSKEESALNEQFF
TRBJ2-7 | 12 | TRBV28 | CASSSGSYEQYF
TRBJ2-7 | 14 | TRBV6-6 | CASSYLLTSYEQYF
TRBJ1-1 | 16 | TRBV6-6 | CASSRGQGGGSTEAFF
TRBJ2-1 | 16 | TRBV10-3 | CAIRRATSGSGSEQFF
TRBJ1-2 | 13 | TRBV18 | CASSPPSNYGYTF
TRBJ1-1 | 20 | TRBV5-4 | CASSLGGGAWSPLKNTEAFF
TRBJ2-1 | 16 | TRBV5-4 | CASSLGQNGAYNEQFF
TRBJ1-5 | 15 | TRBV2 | CASSAGQGNNQPQHF
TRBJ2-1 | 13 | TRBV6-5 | CASSTSQGTEQFF
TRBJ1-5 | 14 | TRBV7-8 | CASNRRGTNQPQHF
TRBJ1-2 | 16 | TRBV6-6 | CASSFYTGTVNYGYTF
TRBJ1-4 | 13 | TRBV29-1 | CSVVQRLNEKLFF
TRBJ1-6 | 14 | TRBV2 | CASHEAGGNSPLHF
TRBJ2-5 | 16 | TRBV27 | CASSSRPNTQQVTQYF
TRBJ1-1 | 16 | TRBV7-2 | CASSWTGGGVGTEAFF
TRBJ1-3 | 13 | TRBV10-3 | CAIGKEVGNTIYF
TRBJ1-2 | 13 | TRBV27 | CASSLGQGNGYTF
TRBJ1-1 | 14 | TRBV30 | CAWSPSRGFTEAFF
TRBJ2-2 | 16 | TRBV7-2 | CASRLSGSRNTGELFF
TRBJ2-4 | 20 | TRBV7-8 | CASSLLGTGGRSTAKNIQYF
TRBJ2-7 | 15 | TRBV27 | CASSRSGSGQYEQYF